This T cell receptor beta chain was identified during a study of T cells after posttransplantation cyclophosphamide. V was clipped by 5 bases and J by 0 bases; unmatched bases: 7. Germline loops: CDR1 MNHEY, CDR2 SMNVEV (reference sequence). The CDR3 runs 15 residues. Overall study results and limits: Blood and skin or GI T cell repertoires showed limited TRB overlap. Recipient CMV seropositivity and CMV reactivation strongly tracked TRB clonality. Later blood repertoires were often dominated by clones from the donor CD8+ memory compartment.

Details on this clone: Its cognate antigen is unknown.

Here immunoSEQ multiplex PCR was the method, and the copy in TCRdb shows in-frame clones only, minus some. Here the sample spans roughly 19,000 clones, about 90% being singletons. Cyclophosphamide on days +3 and +4 followed busulfan-fludarabine conditioning and a marrow graft. This rearrangement joins TRBV27 to TRBJ2-7, with 7 bases that match TRBD1. Sequenced here: PBMCs, sampled after allogeneic stem cell transplant with posttransplant cyclophosphamide. This TCR derives from a female patient in her thirties or forties who received an allogeneic stem cell transplant from a related donor, was CMV-positive, and had no GVHD. The graft donor may have contributed some T cells. CDR3: CASSLGQASSYEQYF. CDR3 bases: TGTGCCAGCAGTCTAGGACAGGCGAGCTCCTACGAGCAGTACTTC.